This TCR beta chain is from a study of CD8 T cells in ankylosing spondylitis. This clonotype was observed a few times. Its antigen is undetermined. General observations from the study: Ankylosing spondylitis blood seemed to carry a telltale TCR beta motif made of fewer than ten highly homologous variants. Disease-linked clones reportedly showed significant enrichment in matched ankylosing spondylitis synovial fluid.

TCRdb processed the 5' RACE reads anew with MiXCR; each CDR3 protein has one entry. The data hold hundreds of thousands of distinct CDR3 sequences, with about an eighth observed a single time. This CDR3 is built from 13 residues. Trimming took 2 bases from V and 7 from J, leaving 11 bases between them. Germline V gene sequence: CDR1 SGHTA, CDR2 FQGNSA. The V gene is TRBV7-2, the J gene TRBJ2-5, with a tentative D call TRBD1 (6 bases). Sequencing was performed on blood, either unsorted or a sorted T cell fraction (not recorded which). The source is a male donor with ankylosing spondylitis. The CDR3 coding sequence is TGTGCCAGCAGCTTAAGGGGGACGGGGACCCAGTACTTC. Amino acid sequence: CASSLRGTGTQYF.